The present TCR beta chain was sequenced within a study of PD-L1 blockade in urothelial cancer. Measured with immunoSEQ multiplex PCR; TCRdb has only the in-frame clones, and not every one. Seen here are about 25,000 clones, 82% observed once, and the top ten hold approximately 1.5%. This sample's time point: peripheral blood 6 weeks after treatment start. Source: PBMCs, taken around atezolizumab (anti-PD-L1) treatment. The sequence was obtained from a man between 65 and 80 years old with urothelial cancer.

CDR3 region: CASGLGGNLRSNQPQHF. The CDR3 bases are TGTGCTAGTGGTTTGGGAGGGAATTTAAGAAGCAATCAGCCCCAGCATTTT. V usage is TRBV12-5 and J usage is TRBJ1-5; unclear D gene. The V and J ends lost 1 base and 1 base respectively, with 14 bases between them. The germline CDR1 and CDR2 sequences are LGHNT and FRNRAP. CDR3 length equals 17 residues.